This TCR beta chain emerged from a study of vaccination and CD4 T cells after COVID-19. Broader study findings: Analysis of convalescent patients found that 304 of 307 vaccine-specific clones were spike mono-reactive.

Oncomine TCR Beta short-read sequencing was applied to DNA from cultured CD4+ T cells. Each CDR3 protein gets one entry after TCRdb re-called the PCR reads with MiXCR. The sample includes roughly 18,000 distinct CDR3 sequences, around two thirds of them seen just once. As to this clonotype: Antigen unknown.

The germline V and J ends were trimmed by 6 bases and 7 bases, with 16 bases remaining between them. Germline loops: CDR1 SNHLY, CDR2 FYNNEI. The CDR3 contains 14 residues. Treatment: roughly 11-day PBMC culture with coronavirus spike peptide pools or control peptides (ViraFEST assay). Peptide-pool expansion of antigen-specific T cells preceded TCR sequencing in ViraFEST. Culture conditions combined fewer than 2.5 million PBMCs per well with 10 IU/ml IL-2 and around 10 ug/ml peptide pools. This TCR was sampled from a human donor who had recovered from COVID-19. V gene TRBV2 combines with J gene TRBJ2-1, with D perhaps matching TRBD2 (6 bases). Sequenced: CD4+ T cells from blood, cultured in vitro. CDR3 in DNA: TGTGCCAGCAGGGGGGACTCTCCGAGGAATGAGCAGTTCTTC. Residues: CASRGDSPRNEQFF.